This TCR beta chain was profiled in a study of cytomegalovirus exposure and HLA in healthy donors. Study results and limitations: Per published reports, the classifier diagnosed cytomegalovirus status with high specificity and sensitivity. Previous analysis showed most TCR beta V segments were productive about 90% or about 30% of the time. Cytomegalovirus association was assigned to more than 150 TCR beta chains.

The PCR made use of 60 Vbeta and 13 Jbeta primers. Measured with immunoSEQ multiplex PCR; TCRdb has only the in-frame clones, and not every one. The sample gives 150,000 to 200,000 clones, approximately 84% of which show up once; approximately 2.3% is in the top ten. With regard to this clone: Its antigen remains unidentified.

With 6 bases clipped from V and 0 bases from J, the junction kept 1 base outside the gene matches. The germline V gene encodes CDR1 SGHTA and CDR2 FQGNSA. The CDR3 contains 13 residues. The receptor was derived from a man between 18 and 29 years old in good health and CMV-seropositive. Sequences were obtained from PBMCs. The chain couples TRBV7-2 to TRBJ1-1; 7 bases are shared with TRBD1. The CDR3 nucleotides read TGTGCCAGCAGGGGACAGATGAACACTGAAGCTTTCTTT. This codes for CASRGQMNTEAFF.